This TCR beta chain was sequenced for a study of CD8 T cells in ankylosing spondylitis. Study outcomes and limitations: A motif in TCR beta, a set of under ten highly homologous variants, appeared characteristic of ankylosing spondylitis blood.

Germline V gives CDR1 MNHEY, CDR2 SVGEGT. CDR3 length: 13 amino acids. V was shortened by 2 bases and J by 2 bases, with 6 bases between the two germline ends. This clonotype was observed at least ten times. Its target is not known. Using its own MiXCR run on the 5' RACE reads, TCRdb lists one record per CDR3 protein. The sample lists some 240,000 distinct CDR3 sequences, around 9.2% occurring once. The clonotype was recovered from a male donor with ankylosing spondylitis or in good health (not recorded which). The chain has TRBV6-2 or TRBV6-3 and TRBJ1-2; possibly TRBD1 for D (5 bases). Sequencing input: blood, either unsorted or a sorted T cell fraction (not recorded which). CDR3 DNA sequence: TGTGCCAGCAGTTACAACAGGAACTATGGCTACACCTTC. Amino acid sequence: CASSYNRNYGYTF.